Below are 7 T cell receptor beta chains sequenced from a single sample in a study of blood T cell repertoires in COVID-19. TCRdb's copy holds only in-frame clones and misses some; the assay was immunoSEQ multiplex PCR. The profile shows a few hundred thousand clones, 70% to 90% of them singletons. Material for sequencing was peripheral blood. The source of these receptors is a man aged 30 to 39 who had recovered from COVID-19.

The gene calls are TRBV4-1 and TRBJ2-7, with D unclear. The CDR3 length is 17 residues. The germline V gene has CDR1 MGHRA and CDR2 YSYEKL. Deletions cut 0 bases from V and 3 bases from J, with 18 bases between. In DNA, the CDR3 is TGCGCCAGCAGCCAAGATGGCCCGAGACTCCCCCTCTACGAGCAGTACTTC. Translation gives CASSQDGPRLPLYEQYF.

The CDR3 is CASSYSGVGELFF. CDR3 DNA sequence: TGTGCCAGCAGTTACTCGGGAGTCGGGGAGCTGTTTTTT. The V call is TRBV6-5, the J call TRBJ2-2, with D perhaps matching TRBD2 (5 bases). There are 13 residues in the CDR3. Trimming removed 0 bases at V and 7 bases at J, with 6 bases between. Germline CDR1 MNHEY, CDR2 SVGAGI.

The chain carries TRBV11-3 and TRBJ2-3, with 8 bases that match TRBD1. Germline CDR1 is SGHNT and CDR2 is YENEEA. The CDR3 extends over 17 amino acids. V lost 2 bases and J lost 5; bases outside the gene matches: 12. The CDR3: CASSLQSGQGNIDTQYF. The CDR3 region has the DNA TGTGCCAGCAGCTTACAAAGCGGACAGGGAAACATAGATACGCAGTATTTT.

The genes are TRBV12-3 or TRBV12-4 and TRBJ1-4; TRBD1 matches at 8 bases. The CDR3 sequence is 13 residues long. V gave up 8 bases and J gave up 8 bases; unmatched junction bases: 7. The CDR3 loop is CASFDRGGEKLFF. As DNA, the CDR3 is TGTGCCAGCTTTGACAGGGGAGGAGAAAAACTGTTTTTT.

The chain has TRBV11-2 and TRBJ1-2; a weak D match, TRBD1 (6 bases). The CDR3 is made up of 18 amino acids. The V gene's germline CDR1 is SGHAT and CDR2 FQNNGV. The V end lost 2 bases, the J end lost 6 bases, and 25 bases lay between the germline ends. The CDR3 DNA reads as TGTGCCAGCAGCTTATGGCCTAAGATGGGACAAGCCGAGGATGGCTACACCTTC. It yields the protein CASSLWPKMGQAEDGYTF.

The rearrangement links TRBV4-1 to TRBJ1-2, with TRBD1 matching over 7 bases. The V segment lost 3 bases and the J segment 6 bases; nucleotides outside the gene matches: 10. Looked up from germline, CDR1 is MGHRA and CDR2 is YSYEKL. The CDR3 has 15 amino acids. The CDR3 region has the DNA TGCGCCAGCAGCCAGCCGCCCAGGGGGGTCGATGGCTACACCTTC. Protein: CASSQPPRGVDGYTF.

J is TRBJ2-7 and V is TRBV19; possibly TRBD2 for D (6 bases). V lost 3 bases, J lost 5 bases, and 17 bases lay in between. The CDR3 has 15 amino acids. CDR1 is LNHDA, CDR2 SQIVND, per germline (reference sequence). CDR3 coding DNA: TGTGCCAGTAGTATTAGTAGCGGCCGGATGGACGAGCAGTACTTC. This codes for CASSISSGRMDEQYF.